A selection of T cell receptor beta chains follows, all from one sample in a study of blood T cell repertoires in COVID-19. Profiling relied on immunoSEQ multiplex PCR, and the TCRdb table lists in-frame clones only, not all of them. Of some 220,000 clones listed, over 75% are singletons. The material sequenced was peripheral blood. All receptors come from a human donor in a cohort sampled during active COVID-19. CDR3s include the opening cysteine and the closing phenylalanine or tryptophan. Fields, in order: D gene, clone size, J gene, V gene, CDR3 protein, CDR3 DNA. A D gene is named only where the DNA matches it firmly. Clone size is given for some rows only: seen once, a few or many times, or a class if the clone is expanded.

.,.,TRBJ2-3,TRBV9,CASSVTPGRQYF,TGTGCCAGCAGCGTAACCCCGGGGAGGCAGTATTTT
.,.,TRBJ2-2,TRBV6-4,CASRRLGFDGELFF,TGTGCCAGCAGGAGACTAGGTTTTGACGGGGAGCTGTTTTTT
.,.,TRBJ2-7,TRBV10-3,CAIRKQGAGHEQYF,TGTGCCATCAGGAAACAGGGAGCAGGCCACGAGCAGTACTTC
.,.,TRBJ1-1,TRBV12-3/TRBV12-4,CASWYGPNTEAFF,TGTGCCAGCTGGTATGGGCCGAACACTGAAGCTTTCTTT
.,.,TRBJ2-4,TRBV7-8,CASSLWTVAKNIQYF,TGTGCCAGCAGCTTGTGGACAGTAGCCAAAAACATTCAGTACTTC
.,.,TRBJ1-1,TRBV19,CASSPGSVWAFF,TGTGCCAGTAGTCCAGGGTCTGTTTGGGCTTTCTTT
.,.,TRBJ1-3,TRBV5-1,CASSREVGNTIYF,TGCGCCAGCAGCCGGGAGGTGGGGAACACCATATATTTT
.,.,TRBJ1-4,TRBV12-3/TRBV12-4,CASGPQGGEKLFF,TGTGCCAGCGGACCACAGGGAGGGGAAAAACTGTTTTTT
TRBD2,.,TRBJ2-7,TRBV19,CASSIKLAGFYEQYF,TGTGCCAGTAGTATAAAACTAGCGGGGTTCTACGAGCAGTACTTC
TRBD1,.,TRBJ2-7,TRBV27,CASSLTGGRGEQYF,TGTGCCAGCAGTTTAACAGGGGGCAGAGGCGAGCAGTACTTC
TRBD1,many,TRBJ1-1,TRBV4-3,CASSQDQGAAAEAFF,TGCGCCAGCAGCCAAGACCAGGGGGCAGCGGCTGAAGCTTTCTTT
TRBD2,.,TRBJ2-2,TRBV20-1,CSASPLSGGMANTGELFF,TGCAGTGCTAGTCCCCTATCGGGAGGGATGGCGAACACCGGGGAGCTGTTTTTT
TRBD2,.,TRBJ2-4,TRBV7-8,CASTGPGGGQYF,TGTGCCAGCACCGGGCCCGGCGGGGGTCAGTACTTC
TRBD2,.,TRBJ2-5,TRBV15,CATSIGAGEETQYF,TGTGCCACCAGCATCGGAGCGGGGGAGGAGACCCAGTACTTC
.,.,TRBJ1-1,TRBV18,CASSPPEWGVWTEAFF,TGTGCCAGCTCACCACCCGAGTGGGGCGTCTGGACTGAAGCTTTCTTT
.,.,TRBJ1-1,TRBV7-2,CASSYSRGYGRTEAFF,TGTGCCAGCAGCTACTCTCGCGGGTACGGGCGGACTGAAGCTTTCTTT
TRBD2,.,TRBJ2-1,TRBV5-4,CASSLTSGSYNEQFF,TGTGCCAGCAGCCTGACTAGCGGCTCCTACAATGAGCAGTTCTTC
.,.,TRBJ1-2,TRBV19,CASSINRVHGYTF,TGTGCCAGTAGTATCAACAGGGTTCATGGCTACACCTTC
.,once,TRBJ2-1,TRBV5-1,CASSLAPTTRRSYNEQFF,TGCGCCAGCAGCTTGGCCCCTACCACGAGGAGGTCCTACAATGAGCAGTTCTTC
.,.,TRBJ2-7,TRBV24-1,CATSEGLGEQYF,TGTGCCACCAGTGAGGGCCTCGGCGAGCAGTACTTC
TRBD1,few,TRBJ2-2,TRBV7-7,CASSLSPGGTGELFF,TGTGCTAGCAGCTTATCCCCAGGGGGCACCGGGGAGCTGTTTTTT
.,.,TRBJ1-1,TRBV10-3,CAISESVFGRRSAEAFF,TGTGCCATCAGTGAGTCGGTATTTGGGAGGCGATCCGCTGAAGCTTTCTTT
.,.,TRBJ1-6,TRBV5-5,CASSSSRTENSPLHF,TGTGCCAGCAGCTCGAGTCGGACAGAGAATTCACCCCTCCACTTT